This TCR beta chain was captured in a study of CD8+ T cells in alopecia areata. Across the study: Treatment ran 6 to 18 months, with 6 months of follow-up afterward.

Germline assignment: CDR1 PRHDT and CDR2 FYEKMQ (reference sequence). V was cut by 0 bases and J by 14 bases, with 14 bases left in between. CDR3 size: 13 residues. RNA was isolated and reverse transcribed to cDNA, the sequencing template. The table came from immunoSEQ multiplex PCR; TCRdb's copy has only in-frame clones and leaves some out. This sample has about 120,000 clones, with 49% found just once. The material sequenced was CD8+ T cells sorted from blood, taken at week 0. This TCR derives from a human donor with alopecia areata. The gene calls are TRBV13 and TRBJ1-5; D unresolved. CDR3 in DNA: TGTGCCAGCAGCTTAGGGCACGAAGGACCAGAGCATTTT. This encodes CASSLGHEGPEHF. The whole variable domain, filled in from reference TRBV13 and TRBJ1-5, reads AAGVIQSPRHLIKEKRETATLKCYPIPRHDTVYWYQQGPGQDPQFLISFYEKMQSDKGSIPDRFSAQQFSDYHSELNMSSLELGDSALYFCASSLGHEGPEHFGDGTRLSIL.